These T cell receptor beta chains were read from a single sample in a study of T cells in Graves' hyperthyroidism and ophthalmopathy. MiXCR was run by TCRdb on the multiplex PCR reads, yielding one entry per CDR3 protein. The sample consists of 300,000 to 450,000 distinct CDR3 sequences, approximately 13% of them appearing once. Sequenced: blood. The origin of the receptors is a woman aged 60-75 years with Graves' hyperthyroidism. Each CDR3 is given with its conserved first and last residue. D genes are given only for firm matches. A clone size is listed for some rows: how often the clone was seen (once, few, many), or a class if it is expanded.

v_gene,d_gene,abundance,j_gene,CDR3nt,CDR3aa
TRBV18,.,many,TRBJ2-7,TGTGCAAGACGAGGGCAGTACTTC,CARRGQYF
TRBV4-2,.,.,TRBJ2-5,TGTGCCAGCAGCCATCCGGGACCAAGGGAGACCCAGTACTTC,CASSHPGPRETQYF
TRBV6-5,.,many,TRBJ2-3,TGTGCCAGCAGTTACCGACCGGGAAAACCAAGCGATACGCAGTATTTT,CASSYRPGKPSDTQYF
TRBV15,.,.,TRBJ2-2,TGTGCCAGCCATAACACCGGGGAGCTGTTTTTT,CASHNTGELFF
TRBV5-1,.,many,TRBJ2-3,TGCGCCAGCAGCCCGACCCGAATTTCGGGAAGCACAGATACGCAGTATTTT,CASSPTRISGSTDTQYF
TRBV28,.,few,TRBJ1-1,TGTGCCAGCAGTTTCCGAGGAGGTATCACTGAAGCTTTCTTT,CASSFRGGITEAFF
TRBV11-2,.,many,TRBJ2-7,TGTGCCAGCAGCTTAGCGGGGACGGGGCCCTACGAGCAGTACTTC,CASSLAGTGPYEQYF
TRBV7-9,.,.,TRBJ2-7,TGTGCCAGCAGCTCGGTCTGGTACGAGCAGTACTTC,CASSSVWYEQYF
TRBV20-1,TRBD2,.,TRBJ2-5,TGCAGTGCTGGACGGACTAGCGGGAGAGGGGGAGAGACCCAGTACTTC,CSAGRTSGRGGETQYF
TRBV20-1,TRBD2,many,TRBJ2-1,TGCAGTGCTAGAGTTCTCCTGGGACTAGCGGGTAACAATGAGCAGTTCTTC,CSARVLLGLAGNNEQFF
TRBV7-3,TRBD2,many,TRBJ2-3,TGTGCCAGCAGCTTAACTCCGACTAGCGGGATTAGCACAGATACGCAGTATTTT,CASSLTPTSGISTDTQYF
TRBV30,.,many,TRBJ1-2,TGTGCCTGGGCTCAAGGGATTTATGGCTACACCTTC,CAWAQGIYGYTF
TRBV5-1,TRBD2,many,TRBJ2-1,TGCGCCAGCAGCTTGACTAGCGGGACGTACAATGAGCAGTTCTTC,CASSLTSGTYNEQFF
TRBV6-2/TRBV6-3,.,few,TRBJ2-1,TGTGCCAGCAGTTCCATGGCGGGATGGGATGAGCAGTTCTTC,CASSSMAGWDEQFF
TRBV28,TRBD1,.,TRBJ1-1,TGTGCCAGCAGCCCCGACAGGGCGCGTACTGAAGCTTTCTTT,CASSPDRARTEAFF
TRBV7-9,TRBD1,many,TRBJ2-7,TGTGCCAGCGGCGAAGACAGGGGGCACGAGCAGTACTTC,CASGEDRGHEQYF
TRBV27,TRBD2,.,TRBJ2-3,TGTGCCAGCAGTTTCTGGGCTAGCGGGAGGGGGGCCACAGATACGCAGTATTTT,CASSFWASGRGATDTQYF